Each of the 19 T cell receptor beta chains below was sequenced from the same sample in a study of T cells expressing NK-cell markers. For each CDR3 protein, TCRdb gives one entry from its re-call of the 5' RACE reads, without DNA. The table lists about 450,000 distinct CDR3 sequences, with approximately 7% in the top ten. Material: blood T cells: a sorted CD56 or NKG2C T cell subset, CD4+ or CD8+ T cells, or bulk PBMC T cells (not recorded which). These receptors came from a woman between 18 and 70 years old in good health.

The CDR3 region is CAWSASSGTAQYF. The V gene is TRBV30, the J gene TRBJ2-7; TCRdb selects TRBD2, and the lack of DNA leaves this call unchecked. From germline, CDR1 is GTSNPN and CDR2 SVGIG (reference sequence). The CDR3 runs 13 residues.

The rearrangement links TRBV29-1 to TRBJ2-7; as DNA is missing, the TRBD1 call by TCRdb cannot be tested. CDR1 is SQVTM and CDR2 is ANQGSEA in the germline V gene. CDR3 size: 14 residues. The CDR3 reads CSVVGAGGLDEQYF.

The CDR3 is CASTPEGSSYNEQFF. V is TRBV5-1 and J is TRBJ2-1; without DNA, the TCRdb call of TRBD2 cannot be checked. This CDR3 has 15 residues. Germline V gene data show CDR1 as SGHRS and CDR2 as YFSETQ. Variable domain in full (rest from reference TRBV5-1 and TRBJ2-1): KAGVTQTPRYLIKTRGQQVTLSCSPISGHRSVSWYQQTPGQGLQFLFEYFSETQRNKGNFPGRFSGRQFSNSRSEMNVSTLELGDSALYLCASTPEGSSYNEQFFGPGTRLTVL.

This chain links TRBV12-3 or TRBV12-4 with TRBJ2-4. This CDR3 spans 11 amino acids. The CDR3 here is CASSLVAGQYF.

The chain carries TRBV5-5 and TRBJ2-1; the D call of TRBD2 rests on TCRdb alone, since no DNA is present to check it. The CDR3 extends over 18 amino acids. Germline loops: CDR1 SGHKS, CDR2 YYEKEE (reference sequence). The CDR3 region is CASSRGLRGGSSYNEQFF.

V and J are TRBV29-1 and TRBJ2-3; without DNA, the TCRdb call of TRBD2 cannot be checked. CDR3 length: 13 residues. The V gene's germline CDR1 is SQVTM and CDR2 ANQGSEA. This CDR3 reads CSVQRGGADTQYF.

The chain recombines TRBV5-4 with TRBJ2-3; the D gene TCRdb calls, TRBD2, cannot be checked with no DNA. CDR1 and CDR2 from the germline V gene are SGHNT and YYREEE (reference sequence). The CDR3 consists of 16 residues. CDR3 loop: CASSRRTSGGADTQYF.

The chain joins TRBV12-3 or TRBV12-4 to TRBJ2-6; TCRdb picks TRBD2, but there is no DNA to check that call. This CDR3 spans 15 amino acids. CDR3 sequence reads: CASSYRVAGANVLTF.

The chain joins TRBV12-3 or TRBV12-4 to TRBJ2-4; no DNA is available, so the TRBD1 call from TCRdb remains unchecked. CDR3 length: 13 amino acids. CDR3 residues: CASSEEGANIQYF.

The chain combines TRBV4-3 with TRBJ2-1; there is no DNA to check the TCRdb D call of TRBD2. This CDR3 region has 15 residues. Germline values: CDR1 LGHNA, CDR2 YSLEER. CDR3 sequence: CASSLRTGLGNEQFF.

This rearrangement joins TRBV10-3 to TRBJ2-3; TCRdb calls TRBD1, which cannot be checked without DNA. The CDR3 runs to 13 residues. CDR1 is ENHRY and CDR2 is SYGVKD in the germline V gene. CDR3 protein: CAISVNQGDPQYF.

The CDR3 region is CASSRPGLAGYYEQYF. V usage is TRBV5-4 and J usage is TRBJ2-7; TCRdb names TRBD2, which stays unverified in the absence of DNA. CDR1 is SGHNT, CDR2 YYREEE, per germline (reference sequence). The CDR3 loop spans 16 amino acids.

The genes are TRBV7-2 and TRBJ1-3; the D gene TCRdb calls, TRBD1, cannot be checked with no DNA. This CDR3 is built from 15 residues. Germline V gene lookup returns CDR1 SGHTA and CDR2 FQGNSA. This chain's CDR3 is CASTRGRERGNTIYF.

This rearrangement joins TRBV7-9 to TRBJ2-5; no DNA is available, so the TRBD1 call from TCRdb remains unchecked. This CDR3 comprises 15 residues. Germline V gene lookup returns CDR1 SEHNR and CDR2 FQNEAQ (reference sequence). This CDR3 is CASSPGTKMGETQYF.

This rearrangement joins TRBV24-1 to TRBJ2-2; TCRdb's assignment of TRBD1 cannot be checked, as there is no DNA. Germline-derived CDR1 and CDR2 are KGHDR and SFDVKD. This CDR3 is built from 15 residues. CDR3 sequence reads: CATSRRGEHTGELFF.

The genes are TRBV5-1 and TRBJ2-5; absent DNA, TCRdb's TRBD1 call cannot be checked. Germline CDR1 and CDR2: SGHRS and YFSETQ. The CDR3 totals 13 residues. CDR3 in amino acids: CASREGGSETQYF.

The CDR3 spells CSAGGGTSETQYF. The chain joins TRBV29-1 to TRBJ2-5; the D gene TCRdb calls, TRBD1, cannot be checked with no DNA. Germline V gene sequence: CDR1 SQVTM, CDR2 ANQGSEA. The CDR3 covers 13 residues.

This CDR3 is CASSTRNEKLFF. The chain couples TRBV12-3 or TRBV12-4 to TRBJ1-4. The CDR3 has 12 amino acids.

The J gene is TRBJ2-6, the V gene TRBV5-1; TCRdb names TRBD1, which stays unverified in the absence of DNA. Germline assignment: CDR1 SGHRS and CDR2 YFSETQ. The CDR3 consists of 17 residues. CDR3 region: CASSLLTGGSGANVLTF.